This is a list of T cell receptor beta chains from one sample in a study of response to subunit inactivated influenza vaccine. One entry per CDR3 protein results from TCRdb running MiXCR on the RT-PCR reads. The sample lists roughly 760,000 distinct CDR3 sequences, less than 25% occurring once. The starting material was PBMCs from blood, obtained 4 to 6 days after vaccination. These receptors came from a man in his forties or fifties who received an inactivated influenza vaccine. Both conserved end residues are part of each CDR3. The D gene is left open where the match is weak. Clone size, where shown, is once, few, many, or a class for clones that have expanded.

V gene: TRBV20-1; clone size: .; D gene: TRBD1; J gene: TRBJ2-7; CDR3 protein: CSARFSDRGNRGEQYF; CDR3 DNA: TGCAGTGCTAGATTTTCCGACAGGGGGAACAGGGGCGAGCAGTACTTC
V gene: TRBV9; clone size: .; D gene: TRBD2; J gene: TRBJ2-5; CDR3 protein: CASSEVTSGMETQYF; CDR3 DNA: TGTGCCAGCAGCGAGGTGACTAGCGGGATGGAGACCCAGTACTTC
V gene: TRBV7-8; clone size: few; D gene: .; J gene: TRBJ2-5; CDR3 protein: CASSPGTRQMGVETQYF; CDR3 DNA: TGTGCCAGCAGCCCCGGCACGCGACAGATGGGCGTCGAGACCCAGTACTTC
V gene: TRBV12-3/TRBV12-4; clone size: few; D gene: .; J gene: TRBJ1-5; CDR3 protein: CASSSLLANQPQHF; CDR3 DNA: TGTGCCAGCAGTTCCCTACTTGCGAATCAGCCCCAGCATTTT
V gene: TRBV20-1; clone size: .; D gene: TRBD2; J gene: TRBJ2-1; CDR3 protein: CSAPLAGVYNEQFF; CDR3 DNA: TGCAGTGCGCCACTAGCGGGAGTTTACAATGAGCAGTTCTTC
V gene: TRBV3-1; clone size: .; D gene: .; J gene: TRBJ2-2; CDR3 protein: CASSRTRKHTGELFF; CDR3 DNA: TGTGCCAGCAGCCGGACGAGGAAGCACACCGGGGAGCTGTTTTTT
V gene: TRBV7-6; clone size: .; D gene: .; J gene: TRBJ1-1; CDR3 protein: CASSLVQGRRNTEAFF; CDR3 DNA: TGTGCCAGCAGCTTAGTTCAGGGGCGAAGAAACACTGAAGCTTTCTTT
V gene: TRBV28; clone size: .; D gene: TRBD2; J gene: TRBJ2-7; CDR3 protein: CASSHLGLAGVSYEQYF; CDR3 DNA: TGTGCCAGCAGTCACTTGGGACTAGCGGGAGTTTCTTACGAGCAGTACTTC
V gene: TRBV28; clone size: few; D gene: TRBD1; J gene: TRBJ2-5; CDR3 protein: CASQTGGRETQYF; CDR3 DNA: TGTGCCAGCCAAACAGGGGGCAGGGAGACCCAGTACTTC
V gene: TRBV27; clone size: few; D gene: .; J gene: TRBJ1-6; CDR3 protein: CASSPWGPRSLDLHF; CDR3 DNA: TGTGCCAGCAGTCCTTGGGGGCCCCGCTCCCTGGATCTCCACTTT
V gene: TRBV12-3/TRBV12-4; clone size: .; D gene: .; J gene: TRBJ1-6; CDR3 protein: CASSLGGPNYSPLHF; CDR3 DNA: TGTGCCAGCAGTTTAGGTGGGCCTAACTATTCACCCCTCCACTTT
V gene: TRBV10-3; clone size: few; D gene: .; J gene: TRBJ2-7; CDR3 protein: CAIKGETYEQYF; CDR3 DNA: TGTGCCATCAAAGGGGAGACCTACGAGCAGTACTTC
V gene: TRBV4-3; clone size: .; D gene: TRBD2; J gene: TRBJ2-5; CDR3 protein: CASSQETSGHVETQYF; CDR3 DNA: TGCGCCAGCAGCCAAGAAACTAGCGGGCACGTAGAGACCCAGTACTTC
V gene: TRBV15; clone size: few; D gene: .; J gene: TRBJ2-5; CDR3 protein: CATSAQAGETQYF; CDR3 DNA: TGTGCCACCAGCGCCCAGGCAGGGGAGACCCAGTACTTC
V gene: TRBV7-2; clone size: .; D gene: TRBD1; J gene: TRBJ2-7; CDR3 protein: CASSLAGQSNPLQYEQYF; CDR3 DNA: TGTGCCAGCAGCTTAGCGGGACAGAGTAACCCCCTACAATACGAGCAGTACTTC
V gene: TRBV5-5; clone size: .; D gene: TRBD1; J gene: TRBJ1-2; CDR3 protein: CASSLGDSTNYGYTF; CDR3 DNA: TGTGCCAGCAGCTTGGGGGACAGCACTAACTATGGCTACACCTTC
V gene: TRBV29-1; clone size: .; D gene: .; J gene: TRBJ1-3; CDR3 protein: CSVPSESSGNTIYF; CDR3 DNA: TGCAGCGTTCCTTCAGAGAGCTCTGGAAACACCATATATTTT
V gene: TRBV12-3/TRBV12-4; clone size: many; D gene: TRBD1; J gene: TRBJ2-7; CDR3 protein: CASSSTGTGAYEQYF; CDR3 DNA: TGTGCCAGCAGTAGCACCGGGACAGGGGCCTACGAGCAGTACTTC
V gene: TRBV6-1; clone size: .; D gene: TRBD1; J gene: TRBJ2-1; CDR3 protein: CASTHPWGDRDHNEQFF; CDR3 DNA: TGTGCCAGCACCCACCCCTGGGGGGACAGGGACCACAATGAGCAGTTCTTC
V gene: TRBV12-3/TRBV12-4; clone size: many; D gene: .; J gene: TRBJ1-5; CDR3 protein: CASSFSFGQPQHF; CDR3 DNA: TGTGCCAGCAGTTTTTCCTTCGGTCAGCCCCAGCATTTT
V gene: TRBV7-2; clone size: few; D gene: .; J gene: TRBJ2-7; CDR3 protein: CASSFFDRGLGYEQYF; CDR3 DNA: TGTGCCAGCAGCTTCTTTGACAGGGGACTAGGGTACGAGCAGTACTTC
V gene: TRBV7-2; clone size: .; D gene: TRBD2; J gene: TRBJ2-7; CDR3 protein: CASSLLSGRGSGEQYF; CDR3 DNA: TGTGCCAGCAGCTTATTAAGTGGGAGGGGATCCGGCGAGCAGTACTTC
V gene: TRBV12-3/TRBV12-4; clone size: few; D gene: TRBD1; J gene: TRBJ2-7; CDR3 protein: CASSLVTGTGTYEQYF; CDR3 DNA: TGTGCCAGCAGTTTGGTAACCGGGACAGGGACCTACGAGCAGTACTTC
V gene: TRBV6-2/TRBV6-3; clone size: .; D gene: .; J gene: TRBJ2-1; CDR3 protein: CASSFAPDTNEQFF; CDR3 DNA: TGTGCCAGCAGTTTCGCACCCGATACTAATGAGCAGTTCTTC
V gene: TRBV6-5; clone size: few; D gene: TRBD2; J gene: TRBJ2-3; CDR3 protein: CASSYSPAGAADTQYF; CDR3 DNA: TGTGCCAGCAGTTACTCTCCCGCGGGAGCAGCAGATACGCAGTATTTT
V gene: TRBV28; clone size: .; D gene: TRBD1; J gene: TRBJ2-7; CDR3 protein: CASHRQGSGEQYF; CDR3 DNA: TGTGCCAGCCACCGACAGGGATCCGGCGAGCAGTACTTC
V gene: TRBV20-1; clone size: few; D gene: .; J gene: TRBJ2-4; CDR3 protein: CSARGGGGKNIQYF; CDR3 DNA: TGCAGTGCTAGAGGAGGGGGAGGCAAAAACATTCAGTACTTC
V gene: TRBV20-1; clone size: .; D gene: .; J gene: TRBJ2-5; CDR3 protein: CSAPSVGMPETQYF; CDR3 DNA: TGCAGTGCTCCTAGCGTTGGTATGCCAGAGACCCAGTACTTC
V gene: TRBV6-2/TRBV6-3; clone size: .; D gene: .; J gene: TRBJ1-1; CDR3 protein: CASSRRSTEAFF; CDR3 DNA: TGTGCCAGCAGTCGGAGAAGTACTGAAGCTTTCTTT
V gene: TRBV6-2/TRBV6-3; clone size: .; D gene: TRBD1; J gene: TRBJ2-7; CDR3 protein: CASATPGQGYEQYF; CDR3 DNA: TGTGCCAGCGCGACCCCGGGACAGGGTTACGAGCAGTACTTC
V gene: TRBV30; clone size: .; D gene: TRBD2; J gene: TRBJ2-3; CDR3 protein: CAWSVRGGGGDTQYF; CDR3 DNA: TGTGCCTGGAGTGTTAGAGGCGGGGGGGGAGATACGCAGTATTTT
V gene: TRBV13; clone size: .; D gene: TRBD1; J gene: TRBJ2-1; CDR3 protein: CASSLGAPKDRKNNEQFF; CDR3 DNA: TGTGCCAGCAGCTTAGGGGCTCCGAAGGACAGGAAGAACAATGAGCAGTTCTTC
V gene: TRBV11-2; clone size: few; D gene: .; J gene: TRBJ1-3; CDR3 protein: CASSYPARGLGNTIYF; CDR3 DNA: TGTGCCAGCAGCTACCCGGCCCGGGGGCTTGGAAACACCATATATTTT
V gene: TRBV24-1; clone size: .; D gene: .; J gene: TRBJ2-3; CDR3 protein: CATSERQGGADTQYF; CDR3 DNA: TGTGCCACCAGTGAGAGACAGGGAGGAGCAGATACGCAGTATTTT
V gene: TRBV12-3/TRBV12-4; clone size: few; D gene: .; J gene: TRBJ1-2; CDR3 protein: CASSPDPWGNYGYTF; CDR3 DNA: TGTGCCAGCAGTCCCGACCCATGGGGGAACTATGGCTACACCTTC
V gene: TRBV12-3/TRBV12-4; clone size: few; D gene: TRBD2; J gene: TRBJ2-1; CDR3 protein: CASRLTSASSYNEQFF; CDR3 DNA: TGTGCCAGCAGGCTTACTAGCGCAAGCTCCTACAATGAGCAGTTCTTC
V gene: TRBV5-1; clone size: .; D gene: .; J gene: TRBJ2-3; CDR3 protein: CASSLGTGAATDTQYF; CDR3 DNA: TGCGCCAGCAGCTTGGGGACGGGAGCCGCCACAGATACGCAGTATTTT
V gene: TRBV11-2; clone size: few; D gene: .; J gene: TRBJ2-7; CDR3 protein: CASSPLGGRTSPSYEQYF; CDR3 DNA: TGTGCCAGCAGCCCCCTTGGGGGGCGTACTTCTCCTTCCTACGAGCAGTACTTC
V gene: TRBV5-1; clone size: few; D gene: .; J gene: TRBJ2-1; CDR3 protein: CASSFGDGRLPHNEQFF; CDR3 DNA: TGCGCCAGCAGCTTCGGGGACGGACGTCTACCCCACAATGAGCAGTTCTTC
V gene: TRBV9; clone size: .; D gene: TRBD1; J gene: TRBJ2-5; CDR3 protein: CASSPIRTGQETQYF; CDR3 DNA: TGTGCCAGCAGCCCGATCCGGACAGGGCAAGAGACCCAGTACTTC
V gene: TRBV10-3; clone size: few; D gene: .; J gene: TRBJ2-5; CDR3 protein: CAIRAGIQETQYF; CDR3 DNA: TGTGCCATCAGGGCCGGAATTCAAGAGACCCAGTACTTC
V gene: TRBV7-3; clone size: .; D gene: TRBD1; J gene: TRBJ2-5; CDR3 protein: CASSLRGGDIQETQYF; CDR3 DNA: TGTGCCAGCAGCTTAAGAGGGGGCGATATCCAAGAGACCCAGTACTTC
V gene: TRBV4-3; clone size: .; D gene: .; J gene: TRBJ1-5; CDR3 protein: CASSQEFRGNQPQHF; CDR3 DNA: TGCGCCAGCAGCCAAGAGTTCAGGGGCAATCAGCCCCAGCATTTT
V gene: TRBV20-1; clone size: once; D gene: TRBD1; J gene: TRBJ2-3; CDR3 protein: CSATTGTENTDTQYF; CDR3 DNA: TGCAGTGCTACCACCGGGACAGAAAACACAGATACGCAGTATTTT
V gene: TRBV6-2/TRBV6-3; clone size: .; D gene: TRBD1; J gene: TRBJ2-2; CDR3 protein: CASSQRGQGLTGELFF; CDR3 DNA: TGTGCCAGCAGTCAAAGGGGACAGGGACTCACCGGGGAGCTGTTTTTT
V gene: TRBV6-5; clone size: .; D gene: TRBD2; J gene: TRBJ2-7; CDR3 protein: CASSYSMTSGKVGSYEQYF; CDR3 DNA: TGTGCCAGCAGTTACTCGATGACTAGCGGGAAGGTAGGCTCCTACGAGCAGTACTTC
V gene: TRBV5-5; clone size: few; D gene: TRBD2; J gene: TRBJ2-5; CDR3 protein: CASSLLAGGAETQYF; CDR3 DNA: TGTGCCAGCAGCTTGTTGGCGGGGGGGGCCGAGACCCAGTACTTC
V gene: TRBV9; clone size: few; D gene: .; J gene: TRBJ1-1; CDR3 protein: CASSVAPGTPNTEAFF; CDR3 DNA: TGTGCCAGCAGCGTAGCCCCGGGCACACCGAACACTGAAGCTTTCTTT
V gene: TRBV20-1; clone size: .; D gene: TRBD2; J gene: TRBJ2-1; CDR3 protein: CSAPRTSTYNEQFF; CDR3 DNA: TGCAGTGCTCCCCGGACTAGCACCTACAATGAGCAGTTCTTC
V gene: TRBV6-5; clone size: .; D gene: TRBD2; J gene: TRBJ2-1; CDR3 protein: CASSSRGGLAGGNYEQFF; CDR3 DNA: TGTGCCAGCAGTTCGCGGGGTGGACTAGCGGGGGGGAATTATGAGCAGTTCTTC
V gene: TRBV15; clone size: few; D gene: .; J gene: TRBJ2-3; CDR3 protein: CATSWLGGRATDTQYF; CDR3 DNA: TGTGCCACCAGCTGGCTAGGGGGAAGGGCAACAGATACGCAGTATTTT
V gene: TRBV5-6; clone size: .; D gene: TRBD2; J gene: TRBJ2-7; CDR3 protein: CAISPGLADSYEQYF; CDR3 DNA: TGTGCCATCAGCCCCGGACTAGCGGATTCCTACGAGCAGTACTTC
V gene: TRBV4-2; clone size: .; D gene: .; J gene: TRBJ2-2; CDR3 protein: CASSRRGGDTGELFF; CDR3 DNA: TGTGCCAGCAGCCGGAGAGGAGGGGACACCGGGGAGCTGTTTTTT
V gene: TRBV10-3; clone size: few; D gene: TRBD2; J gene: TRBJ2-7; CDR3 protein: CAIRGGLAGLSSYEQYF; CDR3 DNA: TGTGCCATCAGGGGGGGACTAGCGGGCCTCAGCTCCTACGAGCAGTACTTC
V gene: TRBV4-3; clone size: .; D gene: .; J gene: TRBJ2-7; CDR3 protein: CASSPGRSSSYEQYF; CDR3 DNA: TGCGCCAGCAGCCCGGGACGGTCGAGCTCCTACGAGCAGTACTTC
V gene: TRBV7-6; clone size: few; D gene: .; J gene: TRBJ1-5; CDR3 protein: CASSLHPAGPSSNQPQHF; CDR3 DNA: TGTGCCAGCAGCTTACACCCGGCAGGACCCTCGAGCAATCAGCCCCAGCATTTT
V gene: TRBV20-1; clone size: .; D gene: .; J gene: TRBJ1-1; CDR3 protein: CSARDYYSMGAEAFF; CDR3 DNA: TGCAGTGCTAGAGATTACTACTCGATGGGAGCTGAAGCTTTCTTT
V gene: TRBV20-1; clone size: many; D gene: TRBD1; J gene: TRBJ2-7; CDR3 protein: CSASQGASEQYF; CDR3 DNA: TGCAGTGCTAGTCAGGGGGCAAGTGAGCAGTACTTC
V gene: TRBV7-3; clone size: many; D gene: .; J gene: TRBJ2-3; CDR3 protein: CASSSEADTQYF; CDR3 DNA: TGTGCCAGCAGCTCAGAGGCCGATACGCAGTATTTT